What follows are 16 T cell receptor beta chains derived from one specimen sequenced in a study of T cells in Graves' hyperthyroidism and ophthalmopathy. Authors of the study amplified TCR beta CDR3 regions from RNA transcripts. RT-PCR in the first round (using the HTBI primer set) targeted the TCR CDR3. Each CDR3 protein is one row after TCRdb ran MiXCR on the multiplex PCR reads. The sample gives around 420,000 distinct CDR3 sequences, about 13% of which show up once; less than 6.5% is in the top ten. The sequenced sample consisted of blood. These TCRs come from a woman aged 18 to 35 with Graves' hyperthyroidism.

This clonotype was recorded many times. The chain combines TRBV10-3 with TRBJ1-5, with D tentatively TRBD1 (5 bases). The length of the CDR3 is 13 residues. Germline loops: CDR1 ENHRY, CDR2 SYGVKD. The V end was cut by 8 bases, the J end by 5 bases, with 13 bases between. In DNA form, the CDR3 reads TGTGCCATCTCCAGGGAGGAAGATCAGCCCCAGCATTTT. Translation gives CAISREEDQPQHF.

This clonotype showed up just a few times. The chain links TRBV19 to TRBJ1-4; no definite D call. CDR1 is LNHDA and CDR2 is SQIVND in the germline V gene (reference sequence). V was cut by 4 bases and J by 0 bases, with 18 bases left in between. The CDR3 loop spans 18 amino acids. The CDR3: CASSSWSGAGATNEKLFF. CDR3 coding DNA: TGTGCCAGTAGTAGTTGGTCGGGAGCCGGCGCAACTAATGAAAAACTGTTTTTT.

The sample holds many counts of this clonotype. The chain couples TRBV5-1 to TRBJ2-1, with 8 positions matching TRBD2. The CDR3 is 12 amino acids. Germline loops: CDR1 SGHRS, CDR2 YFSETQ. V lost 5 bases to trimming and J lost 12 bases; unmatched junction nucleotides: 7. The CDR3 bases are TGCGCCAGCAGTGGGAGCGCGGGAGGGCAGTTCTTC. It translates to CASSGSAGGQFF.

This clonotype was seen just once. The gene calls are TRBV30 and TRBJ2-2; 7 nucleotides agree with TRBD2. The J segment lost 4 bases and the V segment lost 5 bases, leaving 7 bases of the junction unmatched. The CDR3 consists of 14 residues. The V gene's germline CDR1 is GTSNPN and CDR2 SVGIG (reference sequence). The chain's CDR3 is CAWSGGSGTGELFF. Here the CDR3 DNA reads TGTGCCTGGTCAGGCGGGAGCGGCACCGGGGAGCTGTTTTTT.

This clonotype occurred many times. This rearrangement joins TRBV20-1 to TRBJ2-7, with 10 bases lining up with TRBD1. Germline lookup yields CDR1 DFQATT and CDR2 SNEGSKA (reference sequence). The CDR3 totals 15 residues. V shed 3 bases, J shed 5 bases, and the junction held 10 bases outside the gene matches. CDR3 nucleotide sequence: TGCAGTGCTAGTAGGGCCGGGACAGGGGACGACGAGCAGTACTTC. It translates to CSASRAGTGDDEQYF.

This clonotype showed up many times. The chain joins TRBV12-3 or TRBV12-4 to TRBJ2-5; the match to TRBD2 covers 8 bases. J gave up 4 bases and V 5 bases, and 6 bases lay outside the gene matches. This CDR3 has 14 residues. CDR3 sequence: CASSPVRGGETQYF. The DNA for the CDR3 is TGTGCCAGCAGTCCGGTTCGGGGGGGAGAGACCCAGTACTTC.

This clonotype has a count of ten or more. The chain joins TRBV5-1 to TRBJ2-7, with TRBD1 matching over 8 bases. CDR3 length: 14 residues. Germline assignment: CDR1 SGHRS and CDR2 YFSETQ. V trimming: 4 bases; J trimming: 6 bases; junction bases outside the gene matches: 9. The CDR3 sequence: CASSKTGDFGEQYF. The CDR3 DNA reads as TGCGCCAGCAGCAAGACAGGGGACTTTGGCGAGCAGTACTTC.

This clonotype was detected a few times. Since a much larger clone is just one base distant, this may be a read error. The chain joins TRBV9 to TRBJ1-1; D is unclear. Germline CDR1 is SGDLS and CDR2 is YYNGEE. Trimming stripped 0 bases from V and 3 bases from J, with 6 bases between. This CDR3 spans 13 amino acids. The CDR3 nucleotides are TGTGCCAGCAGCGTAGACCCCTACACTGAAGCTTTCTTT. This sequence encodes CASSVDPYTEAFF.

This clonotype turned up a few times. J is TRBJ2-3 and V is TRBV2; 7 bases fit TRBD2. Germline CDR1 is SNHLY and CDR2 is FYNNEI. V shed 6 bases and J 2 bases; nucleotides not matched to a gene: 8. The CDR3 is 15 amino acids. The CDR3 protein is CASSLSLADTDTQYF. CDR3 sequence (DNA): TGTGCCAGCAGCTTGAGTCTAGCGGACACAGATACGCAGTATTTT.

This clonotype came up many times. The rearrangement uses TRBV7-2 and TRBJ1-1; unclear D gene. Per germline, CDR1 SGHTA and CDR2 FQGNSA. The germline V and J ends were trimmed by 2 bases and 4 bases, with 8 bases remaining between them. The CDR3 has 13 residues. In DNA form, the CDR3 reads TGTGCCAGCAGCTTATATCAGGCCACTGAAGCTTTCTTT. It is translated as CASSLYQATEAFF.

In its sample, this clonotype was seen many times. V and J are TRBV5-8 and TRBJ2-5; D may be TRBD1 (5 bases). The CDR3 has 14 amino acids. Trimming shortened V by 0 bases and J by 2 bases, and 8 bases separated the two germline ends. Looked up from germline, CDR1 is SGHTS and CDR2 is YDEGEE. CDR3 sequence reads: CASSLDGAQETQYF. The CDR3 DNA sequence: TGTGCCAGCAGCTTGGATGGGGCACAAGAGACCCAGTACTTC.

Many counts were recorded for this clonotype. V gene TRBV3-1 combines with J gene TRBJ1-2; no definite D call. CDR1 is LGHDT and CDR2 is YNNKEL in the germline V gene (reference sequence). CDR3 length: 14 amino acids. V was shortened by 5 bases and J by 2 bases, with 12 bases between the two germline ends. The CDR3 here is CASSSGGWNYGYTF. CDR3 sequence (DNA): TGTGCCAGCAGCTCGGGCGGGTGGAACTATGGCTACACCTTC.

With regard to this clonotype: It may be a read error: a sequence one base away is much more abundant. The chain is built from TRBV5-1 and TRBJ1-1; maybe TRBD1 (5 bases). This CDR3 region has 18 residues. The germline gives CDR1 SGHRS, CDR2 YFSETQ. The germline V and J ends were trimmed by 0 bases and 1 base, with 19 bases remaining between them. DNA for the CDR3: TGCGCCAGCAGCTTGGGCCCTCATCGACAGAGGGCGAACACTGAAGCTTTCTTT. Amino acids: CASSLGPHRQRANTEAFF.

The chain employs TRBV7-8 and TRBJ2-7; TRBD2 is a possible D gene (7 bases). In germline, CDR1 is SGHVS, CDR2 FQNEAQ. V lost 2 bases, J lost 6 bases, and 11 bases lay in between. The CDR3 consists of 13 residues. The DNA of the CDR3 is TGTGCCAGCAGCTTATGGGGGGGCGGCGAGCAGTACTTC. It specifies CASSLWGGGEQYF.

This clonotype has a count of ten or more. V and J are TRBV6-5 and TRBJ1-5, with D uncertain. The CDR3 runs 13 residues. The germline V and J ends were trimmed by 2 bases and 6 bases, with 8 bases remaining between them. CDR1 is MNHEY, CDR2 SVGAGI, per germline. The CDR3 nucleotides are TGTGCCAGCAGTTACGGAAGGGCTCAGCCCCAGCATTTT. Its translation is CASSYGRAQPQHF.

This clonotype was found many times. The chain is built from TRBV11-2 and TRBJ2-7; D not resolved. This CDR3 has 14 amino acids. V lost 3 bases, J lost 0 bases, and 9 bases lay in between. Per the germline V gene, CDR1 is SGHAT and CDR2 is FQNNGV. In nucleotides, the CDR3 is TGTGCCAGCAGCTTGAATCGGCTCTCCTACGAGCAGTACTTC. Protein: CASSLNRLSYEQYF. Together with reference TRBV11-2 and TRBJ2-7, the CDR3 gives the full variable domain: EAGVAQSPRYKIIEKRQSVAFWCNPISGHATLYWYQQILGQGPKLLIQFQNNGVVDDSQLPKDRFSAERLKGVDSTLKIQPAKLEDSAVYLCASSLNRLSYEQYFGPGTRLTVT.